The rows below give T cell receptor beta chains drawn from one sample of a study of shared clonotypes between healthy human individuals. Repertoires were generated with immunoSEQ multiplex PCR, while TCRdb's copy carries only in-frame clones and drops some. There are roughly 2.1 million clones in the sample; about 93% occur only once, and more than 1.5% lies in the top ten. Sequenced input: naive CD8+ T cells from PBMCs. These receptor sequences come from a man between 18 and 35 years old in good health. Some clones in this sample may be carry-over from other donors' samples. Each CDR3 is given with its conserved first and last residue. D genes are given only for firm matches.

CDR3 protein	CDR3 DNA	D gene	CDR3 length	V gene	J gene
CATEGVGTDTQYF	TGTGCCACCGAGGGAGTCGGAACAGATACGCAGTATTTT	.	13	TRBV19	TRBJ2-3
CASSLSGGSEQFF	TGTGCCAGCAGTTTATCGGGGGGTAGTGAGCAGTTCTTC	.	13	TRBV27	TRBJ2-1
CASSLSPTTTNEKLFF	TGTGCCAGCAGTTTAAGCCCCACCACAACTAATGAAAAACTGTTTTTT	.	16	TRBV27	TRBJ1-4
CASSRSGAGYNSPLHF	TGTGCCAGCAGCAGGTCGGGCGCCGGGTATAATTCACCCCTCCACTTT	.	16	TRBV28	TRBJ1-6
CASSPVGRLTSTDTQYF	TGTGCCAGCAGCCCAGTGGGGCGGCTAACTAGCACAGATACGCAGTATTTT	.	17	TRBV7-8	TRBJ2-3
CASSEESGANTEAFF	TGTGCCAGCAGTGAGGAGTCAGGGGCGAACACTGAAGCTTTCTTT	.	15	TRBV2	TRBJ1-1
CASSYAAEMAYEQYF	TGTGCCAGCAGTTACGCGGCAGAAATGGCCTACGAGCAGTACTTC	.	15	TRBV6-6	TRBJ2-7
CASSQLQGSGYGYTF	TGTGCCAGCAGCCAACTTCAGGGATCCGGCTATGGCTACACCTTC	.	15	TRBV14	TRBJ1-2
CASSPSGKSTDTQYF	TGTGCCAGCAGCCCTTCCGGGAAAAGCACAGATACGCAGTATTTT	.	15	TRBV7-9	TRBJ2-3
CASSQYPSGLQETQYF	TGCGCCAGCAGCCAATACCCTAGCGGCCTCCAAGAGACCCAGTACTTC	TRBD2	16	TRBV4-1	TRBJ2-5
CASSGLLDNTIYF	TGTGCCAGCAGTGGTTTACTGGACAACACCATATATTTT	.	13	TRBV6-4	TRBJ1-3
CASRPGMGQPQHF	TGTGCCAGCAGACCAGGGATGGGACAGCCCCAGCATTTT	.	13	TRBV6-5	TRBJ1-5
CASSPAPGQGAPEQYF	TGTGCCAGCAGTCCAGCCCCGGGACAGGGGGCTCCCGAGCAGTACTTC	TRBD1	16	TRBV27	TRBJ2-7